This TCR beta chain was sequenced during a study of CD8 T cells in ankylosing spondylitis. The TCR beta libraries were generated through quantitative 5'-RACE incorporating molecular barcodes. From the 5' RACE reads, TCRdb called clonotypes with MiXCR, one entry per CDR3 protein. This sample carries around 300,000 distinct CDR3 sequences, roughly 10% of them seen once, and the ten largest clones take roughly 9.5%. Between the trimmed V and J ends, which lost 4 bases and 2 bases, there was a span of 20 bases. Germline CDR1 is DFQATT and CDR2 is SNEGSKA (reference sequence). This CDR3 has 16 amino acids. To note about this clonotype: This clone may be a read error of a much larger clone one base away.

This sequence was found in a female donor with ankylosing spondylitis or in good health (not recorded which). Source material: blood, either unsorted or a sorted T cell fraction (not recorded which). The chain combines TRBV20-1 with TRBJ1-1, with D perhaps matching TRBD1 (6 bases). In nucleotides, the CDR3 is TGCAGTGCTACATCCCACGGAGGGGGTTTTAACACTGAAGCTTTCTTT. Encoded protein: CSATSHGGGFNTEAFF.